The rows below give T cell receptor beta chains drawn from one sample of a study of a mutant IDH1 vaccine in newly diagnosed glioma. Profiled with immunoSEQ multiplex PCR; TCRdb holds only in-frame clones, not every one. The sample has 85,000 to 100,000 clones; roughly 85% are singletons. The sequencing here drew on PBMCs, taken from a glioma patient treated with radiotherapy, temozolomide or both. These receptor sequences come from a woman in her fifties or sixties with glioma. The CDR3 runs from the conserved cysteine through the conserved F or W. A D gene is named only where the DNA matches it firmly. A row's size may be missing; if present it is once, few, many or a size class.

d_call,v_call,j_call,clone_size,cdr3_aa,cdr3_nt
.,TRBV4-2,TRBJ1-1,.,CASSLPGGRNTEAFF,TGTGCCAGCAGCTTGCCGGGGGGGCGGAACACTGAAGCTTTCTTT
.,TRBV15,TRBJ1-5,.,CATSRDGSNQPQHF,TGTGCCACCAGCAGAGATGGGAGTAATCAGCCCCAGCATTTT
.,TRBV18,TRBJ2-7,.,CASSPSPGGTYEQYF,TGTGCCAGCTCACCTTCCCCGGGCGGTACCTACGAGCAGTACTTC
.,TRBV5-4,TRBJ1-1,.,CASSSWGDTEAFF,TGTGCCAGCAGCTCTTGGGGGGACACTGAAGCTTTCTTT
TRBD1,TRBV27,TRBJ1-2,.,CASRSRGTGPNYGYTF,TGTGCCAGCAGGAGCCGTGGGACAGGGCCGAACTATGGCTACACCTTC
.,TRBV29-1,TRBJ1-1,.,CSITGQLNTEAFF,TGCAGCATAACAGGACAGCTGAACACTGAAGCTTTCTTT
.,TRBV18,TRBJ1-6,once,CASSPQDSGDSPLHF,TGTGCCAGCTCACCACAGGATTCGGGTGATTCACCCCTCCACTTT
TRBD1,TRBV6-5,TRBJ1-1,.,CASSYSPTGDTEAFF,TGTGCCAGCAGTTACTCACCGACAGGGGACACTGAAGCTTTCTTT
TRBD1,TRBV9,TRBJ2-7,.,CASSAGQGPAYEQYF,TGTGCCAGCAGCGCTGGACAGGGCCCTGCCTACGAGCAGTACTTC
TRBD1,TRBV19,TRBJ1-6,.,CASSSQGVNSPLHF,TGTGCCAGTAGTAGTCAGGGGGTAAATTCACCCCTCCACTTT
.,TRBV7-2,TRBJ1-1,.,CASSPGMFEAFF,TGTGCCAGCAGCCCAGGGATGTTTGAAGCTTTCTTT
TRBD2,TRBV2,TRBJ2-3,.,CASSSGDGTDTQYF,TGTGCCAGCAGTAGCGGGGATGGCACAGATACGCAGTATTTT
TRBD1,TRBV9,TRBJ2-5,.,CASTRTGVEETQYF,TGTGCCAGCACCCGGACAGGGGTTGAAGAGACCCAGTACTTC
.,TRBV7-9,TRBJ1-1,.,CASSWSEGAFF,TGTGCCAGCAGCTGGTCAGAGGGAGCTTTCTTT
TRBD1,TRBV10-1,TRBJ2-3,.,CATGTGRTDTQYF,TGCGCCACCGGGACAGGCCGCACAGATACGCAGTATTTT
TRBD1,TRBV5-1,TRBJ2-3,.,CASSQGLADRGADTQYF,TGCGCCAGCAGCCAAGGGCTAGCGGACAGGGGAGCAGATACGCAGTATTTT
.,TRBV27,TRBJ1-1,.,CASSLSNRNTEAFF,TGTGCCAGCAGTTTATCTAACAGGAACACTGAAGCTTTCTTT
.,TRBV15,TRBJ2-5,.,CATSRDPGKETQYF,TGTGCCACCAGCAGAGATCCCGGAAAAGAGACCCAGTACTTC
.,TRBV5-4,TRBJ1-2,once,CASSPGSGLKRGGYTF,TGTGCCAGCAGCCCGGGGTCGGGACTTAAGCGTGGTGGCTACACCTTC
TRBD1,TRBV2,TRBJ1-1,few,CASSHRGNTEAFF,TGTGCCAGCAGTCACAGGGGGAACACTGAAGCTTTCTTT
.,TRBV5-1,TRBJ2-3,once,CASSPQLTDTQYF,TGCGCCAGCAGCCCGCAACTCACAGATACGCAGTATTTT
.,TRBV19,TRBJ2-7,.,CASSMLGAVYEQYF,TGTGCCAGTAGTATGTTGGGGGCAGTCTACGAGCAGTACTTC
TRBD2,TRBV7-2,TRBJ2-7,.,CASRAGTTSYEQYF,TGTGCCAGCAGAGCCGGGACTACTTCCTACGAGCAGTACTTC
.,TRBV14,TRBJ1-3,.,CASSQAVNTIYF,TGTGCCAGCAGCCAAGCAGTTAACACCATATATTTT
.,TRBV28,TRBJ1-2,.,CASSQGQLLYGYTF,TGTGCCAGCAGTCAAGGACAGCTCCTGTATGGCTACACCTTC
.,TRBV29-1,TRBJ2-7,.,CSVDPDGTYEQYF,TGCAGCGTTGACCCCGACGGTACCTACGAGCAGTACTTC